The entry that follows covers one TCR beta chain sequence. Its antigen is as yet unknown. As to treatment: approximately 18 received Ad26.COV2.S at low or high dose, single or two shots; roughly five received placebo; per-sample allocation not given. After the first vaccine or placebo injection, samples were drawn on day 63. The sample belongs to a study of Ad26.COV2.S vaccination and SARS-CoV-2 variants. In the study overall: Within the COV1001 Ad26.COV2.S trial arm, the donor was enrolled.

V trimming: 7 bases; J trimming: 2 bases; junction bases outside the gene matches: 11. Germline assignment: CDR1 SEHNR and CDR2 FQNEAQ (reference sequence). The CDR3 consists of 15 residues. The table came from immunoSEQ multiplex PCR; TCRdb's copy has only in-frame clones and leaves some out. The sample holds hundreds of thousands of clones, roughly nine tenths seen once. Study results and caveats: Participants given vaccine showed non-spike TCR breadth similar to that of placebo recipients.

V usage is TRBV7-9 and J usage is TRBJ2-7, with 7 bases identical to TRBD1. This TCR came from a person between 18 and 60 years old who received the Ad26.COV2.S COVID-19 vaccine or a placebo. The sequenced sample was peripheral blood, obtained in a trial of Ad26.COV2.S vaccine versus placebo. The CDR3 spells CASTWDRDSAYEQYF. The DNA for the CDR3 is TGTGCCAGCACCTGGGACCGGGACAGCGCCTACGAGCAGTACTTC.